This TCR beta chain was recorded in a study of blood T cells in healthy people across ages. Study findings and constraints: A strong correlation was seen between TCR beta diversity and naive T cell percentage. Diversity of TCR beta per million T cells declined in a roughly linear way with age. Diversity figures based on one million T cells were deemed too low.

It was with a sample-barcoded 5' primer and a J-beta primer mix that a second PCR of roughly 6 to 12 cycles was run. Each cDNA was tagged by a template-switch adaptor containing 12 random nucleotides. TCRdb reanalysed the 5' RACE reads using MiXCR and keeps one entry per CDR3 protein. Of 1,300,000 or so distinct CDR3 sequences in the sample, approximately 59% were seen once. Trimming removed 5 bases at V and 4 bases at J, with 12 bases between. The length of the CDR3 is 13 residues. Germline V lookup: CDR1 DFQATT, CDR2 SNEGSKA (reference sequence). This clonotype was counted between two and nine times. No antigen is known for it.

The sequence came from a man aged 18 to 30 in good health. The chain employs TRBV20-1 and TRBJ2-1, with D possibly matching TRBD1 (5 bases). What was sequenced was blood. The CDR3 reads CSALRQQYNEQFF. The CDR3 nucleotides read TGCAGTGCTCTTAGACAGCAGTACAATGAGCAGTTCTTC.